These T cell receptor beta chains were read from a single sample in a study of blood T cells in healthy people across ages. TCRdb ran MiXCR on the 5' RACE reads and lists one entry per CDR3 protein. The sample includes about 640,000 distinct CDR3 sequences, 45% to 65% of them seen just once. The sequenced material came from blood. Source of these receptors: a man aged 60-69 years in good health. The CDR3 runs from the conserved cysteine through the conserved F or W. Only part of the rows carry a size: once, few, many, or a class if the clone is expanded.

j_call clone_size v_call cdr3_aa
TRBJ2-1 . TRBV20-1 CSAPGTGRYNEQFF
TRBJ1-1 many TRBV20-1 CSALGAGTEAFF
TRBJ1-5 few TRBV5-5 CASSSDGNQPQHF
TRBJ2-1 . TRBV11-2 CASSFSAGGYNEQFF
TRBJ2-5 few TRBV12-3/TRBV12-4 CASRTHKGRETQYF
TRBJ1-2 . TRBV6-6 CASSYEGARVYGYTF
TRBJ2-3 . TRBV5-1 CASGTGGLDTQYF
TRBJ1-2 . TRBV5-5 CAGSFSRQSYGYTF
TRBJ2-3 . TRBV12-3/TRBV12-4 CASSTGLPGTDTQYF
TRBJ2-1 . TRBV7-9 CASSLGRDEQFF
TRBJ2-5 few TRBV6-5 CASSRTRNQETQYF
TRBJ1-1 . TRBV11-2 CASSEHRVSNTEAFF
TRBJ2-1 . TRBV28 CASSTLGNEQFF
TRBJ2-3 . TRBV6-5 CASLRDGTDTQYF
TRBJ2-5 few TRBV21-1 CASSKTSRAGETQYF
TRBJ1-1 once TRBV20-1 CSAPRQEGTEAFF
TRBJ2-5 . TRBV9 CASSVGSGTSGGWETQYF
TRBJ2-7 few TRBV6-5 CASRTQGQGYEQYF
TRBJ1-1 many TRBV7-6 CASTPSPRRNTEAFF
TRBJ2-7 . TRBV3-1 CASSQDGGSSYEQYF
TRBJ2-7 few TRBV7-8 CASSRDGTSGSYEQYF
TRBJ2-5 few TRBV21-1 CASSKGGGSGQYF
TRBJ2-3 . TRBV10-3 CAISVNRGNTDTQYF
TRBJ1-6 . TRBV6-5 CASSYRNHNSPLHF
TRBJ2-5 . TRBV7-2 CASSLDGEGSQETQYF
. . TRBV7-9 CASSPGPPYEQYF
TRBJ1-5 . TRBV6-2/TRBV6-3 CASSRREGHQPQHF
TRBJ1-2 . TRBV3-1 CASSYGATNYGYTF
TRBJ2-5 . TRBV14 CASSQRGSEGTQYF
TRBJ2-6 few TRBV6-5 CASSYDGVRGANVLTF
TRBJ1-5 many TRBV20-1 CSAGRTGVSNQPQHF
TRBJ2-4 few TRBV10-3 CANSDRGIPLRPSLAKNIQYF
TRBJ2-1 . TRBV20-1 CSAPSSGGASNEQFF
TRBJ1-2 once TRBV6-5 CASSDSENYGYTF
TRBJ2-1 few TRBV6-5 CASKQPGQEQFF
TRBJ1-1 . TRBV3-1 CASSQEYGANTEAFF
TRBJ2-5 . TRBV11-2 CATSLAVQETQYF